The T cell receptor beta chain described here comes from a study of identical twins. General observations from the study: Fewer insertions marked abundant cord blood beta clonotypes; young adult naive trended weakly, memory not at all.

A few counts support this clonotype. Its specificity is unknown. Each CDR3 protein gets one entry after TCRdb re-called the 5' RACE reads with MiXCR. Of some 500,000 distinct CDR3 sequences in the sample, 9.6% were seen once. This CDR3 is built from 17 residues. V was pared by 3 bases and J by 0 bases, with 15 bases between. Germline V gene sequence: CDR1 SGHTA, CDR2 FQGNSA. This same sample was also taken into another study, of yellow fever vaccine responses in identical twins.

This sequence joins TRBV7-2 and TRBJ2-4; no reliable D call. The sample consisted of PBMCs. This receptor was taken from a woman aged 18 to 35 in good health. The CDR3 sequence is CASSFRQAVQAKNIQYF. CDR3 nucleotides: TGTGCCAGCAGCTTTCGTCAGGCGGTTCAAGCCAAAAACATTCAGTACTTC.